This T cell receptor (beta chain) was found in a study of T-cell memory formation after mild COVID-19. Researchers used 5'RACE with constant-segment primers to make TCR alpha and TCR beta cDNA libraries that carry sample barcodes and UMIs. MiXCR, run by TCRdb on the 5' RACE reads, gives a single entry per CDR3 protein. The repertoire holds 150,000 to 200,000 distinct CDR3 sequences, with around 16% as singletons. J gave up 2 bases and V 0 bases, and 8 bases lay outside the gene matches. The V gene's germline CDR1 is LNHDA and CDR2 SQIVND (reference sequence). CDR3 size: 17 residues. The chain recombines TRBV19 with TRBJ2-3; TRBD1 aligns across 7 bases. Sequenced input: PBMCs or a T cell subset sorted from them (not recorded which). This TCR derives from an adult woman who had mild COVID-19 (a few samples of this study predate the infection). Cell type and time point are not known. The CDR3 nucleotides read TGTGCCAGTAGTATAGATACGGGACAGCTTTTCACAGATACGCAGTATTTT. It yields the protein CASSIDTGQLFTDTQYF.